This passage covers 9 T cell receptor beta chains from one sample sequenced in a study of response to subunit inactivated influenza vaccine. One entry per CDR3 protein results from TCRdb running MiXCR on the RT-PCR reads. Among roughly 500,000 distinct CDR3 sequences listed, 15% to 20% were seen once. Sequencing was performed on CD4+ T cells sorted from PBMCs, taken roughly 24 months after vaccination. Receptors originate from a man aged 45-69 years who received an inactivated influenza vaccine.

This clonotype was seen a handful of times. Compared with germline, one end of the junction differs, possibly owing to a read error. This chain links TRBV20-1 with TRBJ2-5; 12 nucleotides match TRBD1. There are 15 residues in the CDR3. CDR1 is DFQATT, CDR2 SNEGSKA, per germline (reference sequence). This CDR3 is CSASRDRGLQGTQYF. The CDR3 region has the DNA TGCAGTGCTTCCCGGGACAGGGGGCTTCAAGGGACCCAGTACTTC.

In its sample, this clonotype was seen a few times. V and J are TRBV12-3 or TRBV12-4 and TRBJ2-5; maybe TRBD1 (5 bases). The CDR3 length is 16 residues. Trimming pared 2 bases from V and 9 bases from J, leaving 22 bases between. CDR3 bases: TGTGCCAGCAGTTTAAGAGCGCTTCAAAGGGGTGGGGCCCAGTACTTC. This encodes CASSLRALQRGGAQYF.

This chain uses TRBV20-1 with TRBJ2-1; a possible D gene is TRBD1 (6 bases). V lost 5 bases and J 9 bases, leaving 20 bases between the germline ends. The CDR3 contains 14 residues. Germline lookup yields CDR1 DFQATT and CDR2 SNEGSKA (reference sequence). CDR3 loop: CSAPPGRGRGEQFF. CDR3 in DNA: TGCAGTGCTCCCCCGGGCAGGGGACGGGGTGAGCAGTTCTTC.

This clonotype occurred a few times. The chain employs TRBV7-3 and TRBJ2-2; D is possibly TRBD1 (6 bases). Germline values: CDR1 SGHTA, CDR2 FQGTGA. Trimming stripped 5 bases from V and 4 bases from J, with 14 bases between. The CDR3 loop spans 15 amino acids. This chain's CDR3 is CASSKGGISTGELFF. For the CDR3, the DNA is TGTGCCAGCAGCAAAGGGGGTATTTCCACCGGGGAGCTGTTTTTT.

This clonotype was observed at least ten times. The rearrangement uses TRBV7-2 and TRBJ2-1, with D perhaps TRBD1 or TRBD2 (5 bases each). The CDR3 length is 15 residues. Trimming shortened V by 3 bases and J by 4 bases, and 13 bases separated the two germline ends. CDR1 and CDR2 from the germline V gene are SGHTA and FQGNSA. Here the CDR3 DNA reads TGTGCCAGCAGCTTTGGGGACGCCCGATACAATGAGCAGTTCTTC. The encoded protein is CASSFGDARYNEQFF.

Ten or more counts support this clonotype. This chain connects TRBV24-1 to TRBJ2-7; 7 bases match TRBD1. Trimming cost V 4 bases and J 6 bases; bases outside gene matches: 8. Germline loops: CDR1 KGHDR, CDR2 SFDVKD. CDR3 length: 14 residues. The CDR3 sequence is CATSEPGTAAEQYF. CDR3 DNA sequence: TGTGCCACCAGTGAACCCGGGACAGCTGCCGAGCAGTACTTC.

This clonotype was observed at least ten times. This chain joins TRBV20-1 and TRBJ1-2; D is undetermined. Germline V lookup: CDR1 DFQATT, CDR2 SNEGSKA (reference sequence). V was clipped by 1 base and J by 5 bases, with 14 bases between them. The CDR3 loop spans 14 amino acids. CDR3 amino acids: CSARVPPSTYGYTF. The CDR3 region has the DNA TGCAGTGCTAGAGTTCCCCCATCTACATATGGCTACACCTTC.

Only a few counts were recorded for this clonotype. V is TRBV12-3 or TRBV12-4 and J is TRBJ2-7; 7 bases are shared with TRBD2. This CDR3 has 13 residues. After removal of 2 bases from V and 6 bases from J, the junction contained 4 bases not matched to a gene. The CDR3 reads CASSLREAVEQYF. The CDR3 DNA reads as TGTGCCAGCAGTTTACGGGAGGCCGTCGAGCAGTACTTC.

The chain has TRBV5-1 and TRBJ2-2; a possible D gene is TRBD1 (5 bases). The V end was cut by 6 bases, the J end by 6 bases, with 12 bases between. CDR1 is SGHRS, CDR2 YFSETQ, per germline. CDR3 length: 13 amino acids. CDR3 in amino acids: CASKFDSPGELFF. The CDR3 DNA follows: TGCGCCAGCAAGTTCGACAGCCCCGGGGAGCTGTTTTTT.